This note documents a single TCR beta chain sequence. CDR3 length equals 17 residues. The germline V gene encodes CDR1 SNHLY and CDR2 FYNNEI. Trimming cost V 5 bases and J 0 bases; bases outside gene matches: 10. Random hexamers were used to reverse transcribe roughly 0.45 to 1 ug of RNA. Amplification of the TCR beta CDR3 was carried out by immunoSEQ multiplex PCR, which spanned a total of 54 Vbeta and 13 Jbeta segments. MiXCR was run by TCRdb on the immunoSEQ multiplex PCR reads, yielding one entry per CDR3 protein. The table records approximately 140,000 distinct CDR3 sequences, roughly 80% of them present only once. This sample stems from a study of CD8 T cells in Susac syndrome.

Material for sequencing was CD8+ T cells from PBMCs. The source of this sequence is a human donor with multiple sclerosis. The J gene is TRBJ2-5, the V gene TRBV2; TRBD2 matches at 9 bases. CDR3 DNA: TGTGCCAGCAGTCCTGGGGTAGCTAGCGGGGACCAAGAGACCCAGTACTTC. Residues: CASSPGVASGDQETQYF.